One and the same sample provided the 32 T cell receptor beta chains below, sequenced in a study of T cell repertoires in cytomegalovirus infection (dated by TCRdb to about 2019). TCRdb lists the instrument as Illumina HiSeq 1500. TCRdb reprocessed the public reads (quality trimming at Q25 with fastp, clone calling with MiXCR) and kept in-frame beta chains. A single entry per CDR3 protein holds the most common genes and DNA from its merged rows. The sample yields approximately 110,000 distinct CDR3 sequences; approximately 28% were counted once. The ten most abundant clones make up roughly 81% of the sample. These receptors have no identified antigens. According to the study, the label for this sample's treatment or condition signals: in vitro stimulation with specific CMV peptide epitopes to enrich CMV-specific T cells. This material consisted of CD8+ T cells from cultured PBMCs, taken from culture after CMV antigen stimulation. The receptors stem from a human donor in good health (CMV status not recorded). Some clones in this sample may be carry-over from other donors' samples.

At least ten counts were recorded for this clonotype. V and J are TRBV4-1 and TRBJ1-5; D uncertain. CDR3 length: 13 residues. Per the germline V gene, CDR1 is MGHRA and CDR2 is YSYEKL. Trimming shortened V by 4 bases and J by 3 bases, and 7 bases separated the two germline ends. The CDR3: CASSLGLNQPQHF. The CDR3 bases are TGCGCCAGCAGCCTCGGACTCAATCAGCCCCAGCATTTT.

In this sample, this clonotype turned up a few times. The J gene is TRBJ2-7, the V gene TRBV28; D is tentatively TRBD1 or TRBD2 (8 bases each). CDR1 and CDR2 (germline): MDHEN, SYDVKM. Trimming removed 3 bases at V and 7 bases at J, with 31 bases between. The CDR3 is 19 amino acids. The DNA for the CDR3 is TGTGCCAGCAGTTTTAAGAGGGGCGGACAGGGCGTCGGGACTAGGGAGCAGTACTTC. It yields the protein CASSFKRGGQGVGTREQYF.

This clonotype was seen a handful of times. The genes are TRBV7-9 and TRBJ2-7, with 8 bases that match TRBD2. The CDR3 is made up of 14 amino acids. Germline V gene lookup returns CDR1 SEHNR and CDR2 FQNEAQ (reference sequence). V was clipped by 2 bases and J by 5 bases; unmatched bases: 5. Written as DNA, the CDR3 is TGTGCCAGCAGCTTACCGGGGGGGCCCCACGAGCAGTACTTC. Translated, it gives CASSLPGGPHEQYF.

The chain is built from TRBV28 and TRBJ2-1; D possibly corresponds to TRBD2 (5 bases). The V end lost 1 base, the J end lost 0 bases, and 10 bases lay between the germline ends. Germline loops: CDR1 MDHEN, CDR2 SYDVKM. This CDR3 has 16 residues. The CDR3 nucleotides are TGTGCCAGCAGTTTATTGTCTAGCAGCTCCTACAATGAGCAGTTCTTC. It specifies CASSLLSSSSYNEQFF.

This clonotype was counted between two and nine times. The chain is built from TRBV27 and TRBJ2-3, with no clear D. Germline-derived CDR1 and CDR2 are MNHEY and SMNVEV (reference sequence). V was trimmed by 2 bases and J by 7 bases, leaving 10 bases between them. CDR3 length: 13 amino acids. CDR3 nucleotides: TGTGCCAGCAGTTTACCCAACAAAAATACGCAGTATTTT. Amino acids: CASSLPNKNTQYF.

The chain couples TRBV20-1 to TRBJ1-6; D unclear. V was pared by 5 bases and J by 0 bases, with 11 bases between. CDR1 DFQATT and CDR2 SNEGSKA come from the germline V gene (reference sequence). This CDR3 region has 15 residues. CDR3 in amino acids: CSALPLSSYNSPLHF. As DNA, the CDR3 is TGCAGTGCTCTCCCCCTAAGCTCCTATAATTCACCCCTCCACTTT.

There are a few counts of this clonotype. This chain links TRBV2 with TRBJ1-2; D unclear. Looked up from germline, CDR1 is SNHLY and CDR2 is FYNNEI. The V end lost 1 base, the J end lost 0 bases, and 21 bases lay between the germline ends. The CDR3 is made up of 19 amino acids. In DNA, the CDR3 is TGTGCCAGCAGTGAAGTTGGGATTGACCACACCCCAGCTAACTATGGCTACACCTTC. Translated, it gives CASSEVGIDHTPANYGYTF.

This clonotype was observed at least ten times. In DNA, the CDR3 is TGTGCCAGCAGCGACGGACTAGCGGGGGGACCCACCGGGGAGCTGTTTTTT. It translates to CASSDGLAGGPTGELFF. The V call is TRBV7-2, the J call TRBJ2-2; TRBD2 matches 14 bases. The trim removed 5 bases at V and 4 bases at J, leaving 6 bases unmatched. The CDR3 spans 17 residues. Germline V gene data show CDR1 as SGHTA and CDR2 as FQGNSA. The full variable domain, completed using reference TRBV7-2 and TRBJ2-2, is GAGVSQSPSNKVTEKGKDVELRCDPISGHTALYWYRQSLGQGLEFLIYFQGNSAPDKSGLPSDRFSAERTGGSVSTLTIQRTQQEDSAVYLCASSDGLAGGPTGELFFGEGSRLTVL.

The sample holds many counts of this clonotype. The V gene is TRBV2, the J gene TRBJ2-5; possible D gene TRBD1, 6 bases. Trimming cost V 3 bases and J 5 bases, with 13 bases left between them. The CDR3 runs 14 residues. Germline values: CDR1 SNHLY, CDR2 FYNNEI. The CDR3: CASSDGRGWETQYF. CDR3 bases: TGTGCCAGCAGTGACGGCAGGGGATGGGAGACCCAGTACTTC. The entire variable domain, with the rest obtained from reference TRBV2 and TRBJ2-5, is as follows: EPEVTQTPSHQVTQMGQEVILRCVPISNHLYFYWYRQILGQKVEFLVSFYNNEISEKSEIFDDQFSVERPDGSNFTLKIRSTKLEDSAMYFCASSDGRGWETQYFGPGTRLLVL.

The sample holds a few counts of this clonotype. V is TRBV7-6 and J is TRBJ2-1, with D hard to call. This CDR3 comprises 16 residues. Trimming pared 7 bases from V and 7 bases from J, leaving 23 bases between. The germline CDR1 and CDR2 sequences are SGHVS and FNYEAQ. As DNA, the CDR3 is TGTGCCAGCACCCTTAATAGTGCTGGGTTTAGGAATGAGCAGTTCTTC. This translates into CASTLNSAGFRNEQFF.

This rearrangement joins TRBV6-1 to TRBJ2-7; D gene ambiguous. There are 11 residues in the CDR3. Germline-derived CDR1 and CDR2 are MNHNS and SASEGT. Trimming took 6 bases from V and 5 from J, leaving 8 bases between them. CDR3 residues: CASSFADEQYF. In nucleotides, the CDR3 is TGTGCCAGCAGCTTCGCTGACGAGCAGTACTTC.

At least ten counts were recorded for this clonotype. The chain employs TRBV7-3 and TRBJ2-6; no definite D call. This CDR3 has 15 amino acids. V dropped 5 bases and J dropped 0 bases, with 8 bases sitting between them. Germline assignment: CDR1 SGHTA and CDR2 FQGTGA. The CDR3 is CASSDGPSGANVLTF. The DNA for the CDR3 is TGTGCCAGCAGCGACGGACCCTCTGGGGCCAACGTCCTGACTTTC.

This clonotype was seen a handful of times. The rearrangement links TRBV27 to TRBJ1-5, with a tentative D call TRBD1 (5 bases). This CDR3 spans 13 amino acids. Trimming pared 4 bases from V and 4 bases from J, leaving 8 bases between. CDR1 MNHEY and CDR2 SMNVEV come from the germline V gene (reference sequence). CDR3 DNA sequence: TGTGCCAGCAGTTGGGGGGAGAATCAGCCCCAGCATTTT. This sequence encodes CASSWGENQPQHF.

A few counts support this clonotype. V usage is TRBV7-3 and J usage is TRBJ2-1; D is unresolved. Germline V gene sequence: CDR1 SGHTA, CDR2 FQGTGA. The CDR3 totals 14 residues. Trimming removed 5 bases at V and 5 bases at J, with 13 bases between. The DNA of the CDR3 is TGTGCCAGCAGCACAAACACTGAGAACAATGAGCAGTTCTTC. Translating gives CASSTNTENNEQFF.

This clonotype was seen more than once but under ten times. The CDR3 protein is CASSLVASGGYNEQFF. The CDR3 DNA sequence: TGTGCCAGCAGCTTAGTGGCTAGCGGGGGGTACAATGAGCAGTTCTTC. The rearrangement joins TRBV7-9 to TRBJ2-1, with 11 bases identical to TRBD2. V gave up 1 base and J gave up 4 bases; unmatched junction bases: 3. This CDR3 comprises 16 residues. From germline, CDR1 is SEHNR and CDR2 FQNEAQ (reference sequence).

This clonotype was counted only a few times. The genes are TRBV7-9 and TRBJ2-7; unclear D gene. Trimming left V 4 bases short and J 2 bases short, with 9 bases between. Germline V gives CDR1 SEHNR, CDR2 FQNEAQ (reference sequence). The CDR3 loop spans 13 amino acids. The CDR3 is CASSWAETYEQYF. CDR3 coding DNA: TGTGCCAGCAGCTGGGCGGAAACCTACGAGCAGTACTTC. Together with reference TRBV7-9 and TRBJ2-7, the CDR3 gives the full variable domain: DTGVSQNPRHKITKRGQNVTFRCDPISEHNRLYWYRQTLGQGPEFLTYFQNEAQLEKSRLLSDRFSAERPKGSFSTLEIQRTEQGDSAMYLCASSWAETYEQYFGPGTRLTVT.

V gene TRBV12-3 or TRBV12-4 combines with J gene TRBJ2-2; D not resolved. V was cut by 7 bases and J by 6 bases, with 6 bases left in between. This CDR3 spans 11 amino acids. CDR3 residues: CASKFSGELFF. For the CDR3, the DNA is TGTGCCAGCAAGTTCTCCGGGGAGCTGTTTTTT.

The chain joins TRBV29-1 to TRBJ2-2; TRBD2 matches at 8 bases. Germline V gene sequence: CDR1 SQVTM, CDR2 ANQGSEA. The CDR3 has 13 residues. Germline trimming cut 7 bases from V and 3 bases from J; bases unmatched to any gene: 4. Here the CDR3 reads CSAGAGDTGELFF. The CDR3 nucleotides are TGCAGCGCTGGAGCGGGGGACACCGGGGAGCTGTTTTTT.

The gene calls are TRBV29-1 and TRBJ2-3; D ambiguous. This CDR3 has 11 amino acids. V was trimmed by 7 bases and J by 7 bases, leaving 12 bases between them. Germline CDR1 is SQVTM and CDR2 is ANQGSEA. The CDR3 region has the DNA TGCAGCGACCAGGCAATGTATACGCAGTATTTT. It codes for CSDQAMYTQYF.

This chain uses TRBV4-1 with TRBJ2-3; D remains ambiguous. Trimming took 3 bases from V and 2 from J, leaving 9 bases between them. The CDR3 is 14 residues long. Germline CDR1 MGHRA, CDR2 YSYEKL. The DNA for the CDR3 is TGCGCCAGCAGCCATCCTAAACCCACAGATACGCAGTATTTT. Its protein is CASSHPKPTDTQYF.

This clonotype showed up many times. V and J are TRBV4-1 and TRBJ1-1; no clear D. Per germline, CDR1 MGHRA and CDR2 YSYEKL. The V end lost 4 bases, the J end lost 1 base, and 7 bases lay between the germline ends. CDR3 size: 13 residues. The chain's CDR3 is CASSPQQNTEAFF. The CDR3, as DNA: TGCGCCAGCAGCCCACAGCAGAACACTGAAGCTTTCTTT.

This clonotype was detected a few times. Written as DNA, the CDR3 is TGTGCCAGCAGCCGAGGACAGGGGAGCACTGAAGCTTTCTTT. Protein sequence: CASSRGQGSTEAFF. The rearrangement links TRBV7-3 to TRBJ1-1, with 9 bases that match TRBD1. The CDR3 is 14 residues long. V shed 5 bases, J shed 4 bases, and the junction held 5 bases outside the gene matches. The V gene's germline CDR1 is SGHTA and CDR2 FQGTGA.

This clonotype was seen many times. In nucleotides, the CDR3 is TGCGCCAGCAGCCAAGCCAACGGACCCTACGAGCAGTACTTC. The encoded protein is CASSQANGPYEQYF. The V gene is TRBV4-1, the J gene TRBJ2-7; no clear D gene. Trimming pared 1 base from V and 2 bases from J, leaving 9 bases between. The CDR3 consists of 14 residues. CDR1 is MGHRA, CDR2 YSYEKL, per germline.

This chain's CDR3 is CASSLGWGTEAFF. Written as DNA, the CDR3 is TGTGCCAGCAGCTTAGGGTGGGGCACTGAAGCTTTCTTT. The chain recombines TRBV11-3 with TRBJ1-1; D is unresolved. Germline CDR1 and CDR2: SGHNT and YENEEA. The CDR3 is 13 amino acids. With 1 base removed from V and 4 bases from J, the gap between germline ends came to 7 bases.

This clonotype has at least ten counts. J is TRBJ2-3 and V is TRBV19, with TRBD2 as a possible D gene (5 bases). Trimming removed 3 bases at V and 4 bases at J, with 14 bases between. Germline loops: CDR1 LNHDA, CDR2 SQIVND (reference sequence). The CDR3 extends over 15 amino acids. CDR3 sequence (DNA): TGTGCCAGTAGTATCGGGGTGGGTTTGGCAGATACGCAGTATTTT. It specifies CASSIGVGLADTQYF.

The rearrangement joins TRBV27 to TRBJ2-1, with D unclear. This CDR3 region has 13 residues. V was trimmed by 1 base and J by 8 bases, leaving 9 bases between them. Germline V gene sequence: CDR1 MNHEY, CDR2 SMNVEV (reference sequence). The chain's CDR3 is CASSLWSSDEQFF. The CDR3 DNA sequence: TGTGCCAGCAGTTTATGGTCCTCTGATGAGCAGTTCTTC.

The CDR3 nucleotides read TGTGCCAGCAGCTCGCCGACCGGGACAGGGGGTTGGGAGACCCAGTACTTC. Translating it yields CASSSPTGTGGWETQYF. This chain links TRBV11-2 with TRBJ2-5; TRBD1 aligns across 11 bases. The CDR3 runs to 17 residues. J was trimmed by 5 bases and V by 4 bases; bases with no gene match: 12. Germline CDR1 is SGHAT and CDR2 is FQNNGV.

V and J are TRBV20-1 and TRBJ2-7; perhaps D is TRBD1 or TRBD2 (6 bases each). With 0 bases removed from V and 2 bases from J, the gap between germline ends came to 17 bases. Germline V gene lookup returns CDR1 DFQATT and CDR2 SNEGSKA (reference sequence). This CDR3 has 16 amino acids. The CDR3 reads CSARDLRGLIPYEQYF. The DNA for the CDR3 is TGCAGTGCTAGAGATCTCAGGGGACTGATCCCCTACGAGCAGTACTTC.

This clonotype was seen more than once but under ten times. J is TRBJ2-5 and V is TRBV24-1; 7 bases map to TRBD1. Trimming took 3 bases from V and 3 from J; bases not matched to a gene: 3. Germline-derived CDR1 and CDR2 are KGHDR and SFDVKD. This CDR3 is 14 amino acids long. CDR3 in amino acids: CATSDTGTEETQYF. In DNA form, the CDR3 reads TGTGCCACCAGTGATACCGGGACAGAAGAGACCCAGTACTTC.

This sequence joins TRBV4-2 and TRBJ1-2; perhaps TRBD1 as D (6 bases). Germline V gives CDR1 LGHNA, CDR2 YNFKEQ. V was trimmed by 0 bases and J by 4 bases, leaving 18 bases between them. The CDR3 has 17 residues. CDR3 sequence: CASSQDIGDRGAYGYTF. DNA for the CDR3: TGTGCCAGCAGCCAAGACATAGGGGACCGGGGGGCCTATGGCTACACCTTC.

This chain links TRBV27 with TRBJ1-6; 10 bases align to TRBD1. The CDR3 spans 16 residues. From germline, CDR1 is MNHEY and CDR2 SMNVEV (reference sequence). The J segment lost 10 bases and the V segment lost 2 bases, leaving 8 bases of the junction unmatched. The CDR3 region has the DNA TGTGCCAGCAGTTTACTGGGACAGGGGACCGGGTCACCCCTCCACTTT. Translated, it gives CASSLLGQGTGSPLHF.

The CDR3 reads CASSLFGGGTSGSTDTQYF. The CDR3 DNA reads as TGTGCCAGCAGTTTATTTGGGGGTGGGACTAGCGGGAGCACAGATACGCAGTATTTT. The gene calls are TRBV27 and TRBJ2-3, with 12 bases fitting TRBD2. V was pared by 1 base and J by 0 bases, with 8 bases of the junction left unmatched. CDR3 size: 19 residues. The V gene's germline CDR1 is MNHEY and CDR2 SMNVEV (reference sequence).